The present T cell receptor beta chain was sequenced within a study of T cell responses to AZD1222 COVID-19 vaccine. Trimming pared 1 base from V and 1 base from J, leaving 10 bases between. CDR1 and CDR2 from the germline V gene are GTSNPN and SVGIG (reference sequence). The CDR3 contains 14 residues. Sequencing was performed with immunoSEQ multiplex PCR; in TCRdb, only in-frame clones are kept and a portion is missing. This sample has some 86,000 clones, with more than 70% found just once. J is TRBJ1-2 and V is TRBV30; D is ambiguous. This material consisted of peripheral blood, taken 28 days after the second AZD1222 dose. This clonotype originated in an adult who received the AZD1222 COVID-19 vaccine. This CDR3 is CAWSAGRGNYGYTF. CDR3 DNA sequence: TGTGCCTGGAGTGCGGGTCGCGGTAACTATGGCTACACCTTC. Full variable domain (remainder filled in from reference TRBV30 and TRBJ1-2): SQTIHQWPATLVQPVGSPLSLECTVEGTSNPNLYWYRQAAGRGLQLLFYSVGIGQISSEVPQNLSASRPQDRQFILSSKKLLLSDSGFYLCAWSAGRGNYGYTFGSGTRLTVV.